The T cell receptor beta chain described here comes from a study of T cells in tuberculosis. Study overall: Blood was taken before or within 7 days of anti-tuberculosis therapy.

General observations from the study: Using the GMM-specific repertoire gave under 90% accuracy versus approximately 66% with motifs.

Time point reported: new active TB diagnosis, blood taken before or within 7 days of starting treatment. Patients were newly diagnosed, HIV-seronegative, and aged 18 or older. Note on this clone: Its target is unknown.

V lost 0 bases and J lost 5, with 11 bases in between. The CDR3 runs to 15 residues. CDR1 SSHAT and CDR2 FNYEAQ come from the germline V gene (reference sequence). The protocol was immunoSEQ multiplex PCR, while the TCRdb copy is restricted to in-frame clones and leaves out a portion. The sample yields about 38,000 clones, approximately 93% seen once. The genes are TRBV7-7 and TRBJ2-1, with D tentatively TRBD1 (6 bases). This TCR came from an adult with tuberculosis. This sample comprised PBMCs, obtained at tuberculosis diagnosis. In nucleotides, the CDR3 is TGTGCCAGCAGCTTAGCTCCAGGGGTGGACAATGAGCAGTTCTTC. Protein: CASSLAPGVDNEQFF.